Presented here are 10 T cell receptor beta chains from one specimen sequenced in a study of T cell responses to AZD1222 COVID-19 vaccine. The protocol was immunoSEQ multiplex PCR, while the TCRdb copy is restricted to in-frame clones and leaves out a portion. The profile shows over 130,000 clones, roughly 90% of them singletons. The specimen was peripheral blood, collected 28 days after the second AZD1222 dose. These TCRs come from an adult who received the AZD1222 COVID-19 vaccine.

This clone was observed once. The gene calls are TRBV15 and TRBJ2-7; the D call may be TRBD1 or TRBD2 (5 bases each). V lost 0 bases to trimming and J lost 0 bases, with 12 bases between them. Germline values: CDR1 LNHNV, CDR2 YYDKDF (reference sequence). CDR3 size: 16 residues. CDR3 nucleotide sequence: TGTGCCACCAGCAGAGAGTCCGGGACGGGCTCCTACGAGCAGTACTTC. This gives the protein CATSRESGTGSYEQYF.

This clone was detected once. V gene TRBV13 combines with J gene TRBJ1-2; D possibly corresponds to TRBD1 (5 bases). This CDR3 is 14 amino acids long. Per the germline V gene, CDR1 is PRHDT and CDR2 is FYEKMQ (reference sequence). The V gene lost 5 bases and the J gene lost 4 bases, with 14 bases spanning the gap. The CDR3: CASSLRDGFYGYTF. The CDR3 DNA is TGTGCCAGCAGCCTCCGGGACGGATTCTATGGCTACACCTTC.

V is TRBV5-1 and J is TRBJ1-6, with 8 bases fitting TRBD1. The CDR3 is made up of 11 amino acids. The junction had 2 bases not matched to a gene; V was cut back by 8 bases and J by 10 bases. Germline-derived CDR1 and CDR2 are SGHRS and YFSETQ. CDR3: CARRTGSPLHF. Here the CDR3 DNA reads TGCGCCAGGCGGACAGGGTCACCCCTCCACTTT.

The chain uses TRBV7-7 and TRBJ1-1; 7 bases fit TRBD1. The ends lost 5 bases at V and 4 bases at J; junction bases unmatched: 13. Germline V gives CDR1 SSHAT, CDR2 FNYEAQ (reference sequence). The CDR3 extends over 16 amino acids. The CDR3 reads CASSPSPGGKGTEAFF. In nucleotides, the CDR3 is TGTGCCAGCAGCCCTAGCCCAGGGGGTAAAGGCACTGAAGCTTTCTTT. The entire variable domain, with the rest obtained from reference TRBV7-7 and TRBJ1-1, is as follows: GAGVSQSPRYKVTKRGQDVTLRCDPISSHATLYWYQQALGQGPEFLTYFNYEAQPDKSGLPSDRFSAERPEGSISTLTIQRTEQRDSAMYRCASSPSPGGKGTEAFFGQGTRLTVV.

V and J are TRBV6-5 and TRBJ2-1, with 8 nucleotides matching TRBD2. Per the germline V gene, CDR1 is MNHEY and CDR2 is SVGAGI. Trimming removed 11 bases from V and 8 bases from J; junction bases left unmatched: 17. The CDR3 totals 15 residues. The CDR3 DNA sequence: TGTGCCCTAGTCCCCCCGAGCGGGAGTACGGATGAGCAGTTCTTC. It specifies CALVPPSGSTDEQFF.

This chain links TRBV29-1 with TRBJ2-7; 9 bases agree with TRBD2. Trimming at V came to 6 bases and at J to 4 bases, leaving 4 bases not matched to a gene. This CDR3 contains 12 residues. Germline-derived CDR1 and CDR2 are SQVTM and ANQGSEA. The CDR3 DNA reads as TGCAGCGTCTCTAGCGGGACGTACGAGCAGTACTTC. Residues: CSVSSGTYEQYF.

This clone was recorded only once. V gene TRBV2 combines with J gene TRBJ2-1; a possible D gene is TRBD2 (5 bases). The CDR3 spans 15 residues. Germline CDR1 is SNHLY and CDR2 is FYNNEI. V dropped 8 bases and J dropped 10 bases, with 24 bases sitting between them. The CDR3: CASVPPQRGGREQFF. The DNA for the CDR3 is TGTGCCAGCGTGCCCCCTCAAAGAGGAGGCCGGGAGCAGTTCTTC.

V is TRBV7-3 and J is TRBJ2-1, with 10 bases fitting TRBD2. This CDR3 has 15 amino acids. The germline V gene has CDR1 SGHTA and CDR2 FQGTGA. The J segment lost 7 bases and the V segment lost 1 base, leaving 4 bases of the junction unmatched. CDR3 DNA: TGTGCCAGCAGCTTAAGGCTAGCGGGAGTTAATGAGCAGTTCTTC. Translating it yields CASSLRLAGVNEQFF.

V gene TRBV28 combines with J gene TRBJ1-6; TRBD1 matches at 8 bases. The CDR3 is 14 residues long. V was pared by 6 bases and J by 7 bases, with 5 bases of the junction left unmatched. Per germline, CDR1 MDHEN and CDR2 SYDVKM. The CDR3, as DNA: TGTGCCAGCAGGACGTCAGGGGGCAATTCACCCCTCCACTTT. Translated, it gives CASRTSGGNSPLHF.

The rearrangement uses TRBV9 and TRBJ2-1; D is undetermined. Germline V lookup: CDR1 SGDLS, CDR2 YYNGEE. The V end lost 3 bases, the J end lost 6 bases, and 7 bases lay between the germline ends. The length of the CDR3 is 12 residues. CDR3 amino acids: CASSGPTNEQFF. Here the CDR3 DNA reads TGTGCCAGCAGCGGACCTACCAATGAGCAGTTCTTC.